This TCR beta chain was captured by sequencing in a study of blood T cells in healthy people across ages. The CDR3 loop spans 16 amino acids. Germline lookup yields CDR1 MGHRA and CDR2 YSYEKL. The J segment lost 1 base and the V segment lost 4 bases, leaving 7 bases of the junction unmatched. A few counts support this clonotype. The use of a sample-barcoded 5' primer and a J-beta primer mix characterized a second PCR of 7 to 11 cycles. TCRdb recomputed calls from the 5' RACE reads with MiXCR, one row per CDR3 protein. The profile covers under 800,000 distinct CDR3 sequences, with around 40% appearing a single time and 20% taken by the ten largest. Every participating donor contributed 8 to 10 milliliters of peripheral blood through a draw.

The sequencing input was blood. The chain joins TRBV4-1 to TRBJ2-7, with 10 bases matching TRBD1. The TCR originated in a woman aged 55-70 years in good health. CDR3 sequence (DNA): TGCGCCAGCAGCCCTGACCGGGACAGGGGTTCCTACGAGCAGTACTTC. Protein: CASSPDRDRGSYEQYF.